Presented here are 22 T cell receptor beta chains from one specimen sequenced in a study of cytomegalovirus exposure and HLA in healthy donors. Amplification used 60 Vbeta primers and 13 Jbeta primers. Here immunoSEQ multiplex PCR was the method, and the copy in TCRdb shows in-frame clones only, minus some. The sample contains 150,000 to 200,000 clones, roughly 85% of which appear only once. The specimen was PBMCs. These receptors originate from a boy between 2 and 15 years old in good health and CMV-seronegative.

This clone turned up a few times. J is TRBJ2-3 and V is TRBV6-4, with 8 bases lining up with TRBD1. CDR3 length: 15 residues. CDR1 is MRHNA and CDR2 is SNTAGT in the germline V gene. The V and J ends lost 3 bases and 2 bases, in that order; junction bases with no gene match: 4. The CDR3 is CASSEAGGATDTQYF. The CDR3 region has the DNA TGTGCCAGCAGTGAGGCAGGGGGCGCCACAGATACGCAGTATTTT.

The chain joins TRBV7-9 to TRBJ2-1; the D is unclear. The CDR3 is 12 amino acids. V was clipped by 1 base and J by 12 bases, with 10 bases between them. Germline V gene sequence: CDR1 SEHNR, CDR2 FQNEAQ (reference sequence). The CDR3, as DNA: TGTGCCAGCAGCTTAGAAAGAGGTCGGCAGTTCTTC. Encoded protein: CASSLERGRQFF.

CDR3 nucleotides: TGTGCCAGCAGTGTCCTGGACAAAGTGTCCACTGAAGCTTTCTTT. Its translation is CASSVLDKVSTEAFF. The V call is TRBV2, the J call TRBJ1-1, with D perhaps TRBD1 (5 bases). The CDR3 length is 15 residues. CDR1 and CDR2 from the germline V gene are SNHLY and FYNNEI. Trimming pared 4 bases from V and 4 bases from J, leaving 16 bases between.

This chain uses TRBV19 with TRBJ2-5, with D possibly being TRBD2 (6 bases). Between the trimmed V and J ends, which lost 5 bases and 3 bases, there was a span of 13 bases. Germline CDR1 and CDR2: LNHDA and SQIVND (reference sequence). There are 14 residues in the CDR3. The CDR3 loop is CASSLGGAEETQYF. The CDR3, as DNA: TGTGCCAGTAGTCTGGGAGGAGCGGAAGAGACCCAGTACTTC.

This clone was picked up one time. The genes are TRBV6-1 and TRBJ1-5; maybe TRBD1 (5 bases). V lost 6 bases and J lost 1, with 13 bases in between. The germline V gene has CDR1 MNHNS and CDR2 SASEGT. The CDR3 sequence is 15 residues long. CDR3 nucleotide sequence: TGTGCCAGCAGCGTGGTTAAGGGGAGCAATCAGCCCCAGCATTTT. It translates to CASSVVKGSNQPQHF.

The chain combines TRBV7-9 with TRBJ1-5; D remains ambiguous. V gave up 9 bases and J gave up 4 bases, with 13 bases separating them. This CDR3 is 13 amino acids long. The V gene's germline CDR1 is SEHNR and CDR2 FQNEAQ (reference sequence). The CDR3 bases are TGTGCCAGTAGCCCCGCGGGTAATCAGCCCCAGCATTTT. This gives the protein CASSPAGNQPQHF. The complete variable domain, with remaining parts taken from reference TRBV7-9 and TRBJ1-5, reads DTGVSQNPRHKITKRGQNVTFRCDPISEHNRLYWYRQTLGQGPEFLTYFQNEAQLEKSRLLSDRFSAERPKGSFSTLEIQRTEQGDSAMYLCASSPAGNQPQHFGDGTRLSIL.

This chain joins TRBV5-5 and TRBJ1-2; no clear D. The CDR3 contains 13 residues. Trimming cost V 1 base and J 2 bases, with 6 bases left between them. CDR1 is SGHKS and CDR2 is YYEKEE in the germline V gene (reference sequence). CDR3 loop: CASSLSGNYGYTF. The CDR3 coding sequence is TGTGCCAGCAGCTTGTCCGGGAACTATGGCTACACCTTC.

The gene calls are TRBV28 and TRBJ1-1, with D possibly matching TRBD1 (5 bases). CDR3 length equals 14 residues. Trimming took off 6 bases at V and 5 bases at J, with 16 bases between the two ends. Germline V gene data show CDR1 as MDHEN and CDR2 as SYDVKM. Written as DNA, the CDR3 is TGTGCCAGCAGACTACAGGTATCGAGGACTGAAGCTTTCTTT. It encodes CASRLQVSRTEAFF.

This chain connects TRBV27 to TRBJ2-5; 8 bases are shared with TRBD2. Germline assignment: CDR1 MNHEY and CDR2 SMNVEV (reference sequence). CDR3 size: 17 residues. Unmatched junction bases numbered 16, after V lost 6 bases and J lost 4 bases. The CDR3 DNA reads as TGTGCCAGCAGCCCGAGGCTGGGGAGCGGGGGACGAGAGACCCAGTACTTC. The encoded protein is CASSPRLGSGGRETQYF.

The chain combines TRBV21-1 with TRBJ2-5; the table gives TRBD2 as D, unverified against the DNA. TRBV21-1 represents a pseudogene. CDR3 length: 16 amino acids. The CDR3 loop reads CASRPALAGYQETQYF. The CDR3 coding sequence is TGTGCCAGCAGACCAGCACTAGCGGGGTACCAAGAGACCCAGTACTTC.

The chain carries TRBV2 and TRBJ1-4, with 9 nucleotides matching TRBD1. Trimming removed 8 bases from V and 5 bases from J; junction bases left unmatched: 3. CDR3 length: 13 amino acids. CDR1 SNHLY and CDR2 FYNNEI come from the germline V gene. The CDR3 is CASRTGENEKLFF. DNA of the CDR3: TGTGCCAGCCGGACAGGGGAAAATGAAAAACTGTTTTTT.

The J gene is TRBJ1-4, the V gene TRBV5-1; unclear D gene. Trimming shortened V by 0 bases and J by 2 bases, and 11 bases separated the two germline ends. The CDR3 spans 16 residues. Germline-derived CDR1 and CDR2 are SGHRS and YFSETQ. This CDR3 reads CASSLVPGGTNEKLFF. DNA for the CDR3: TGCGCCAGCAGCTTGGTTCCCGGAGGGACTAATGAAAAACTGTTTTTT.

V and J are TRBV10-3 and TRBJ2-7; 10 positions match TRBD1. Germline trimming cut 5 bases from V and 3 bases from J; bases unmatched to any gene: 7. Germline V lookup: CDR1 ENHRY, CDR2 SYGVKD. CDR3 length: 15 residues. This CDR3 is CAISPGQGISYEQYF. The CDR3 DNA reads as TGTGCCATCAGTCCGGGACAGGGGATTAGCTACGAGCAGTACTTC.

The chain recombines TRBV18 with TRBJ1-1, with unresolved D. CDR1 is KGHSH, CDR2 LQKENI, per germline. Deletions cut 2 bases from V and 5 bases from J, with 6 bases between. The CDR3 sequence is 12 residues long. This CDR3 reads CASSPIRTEAFF. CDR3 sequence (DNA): TGTGCCAGCTCACCAATCCGGACTGAAGCTTTCTTT.

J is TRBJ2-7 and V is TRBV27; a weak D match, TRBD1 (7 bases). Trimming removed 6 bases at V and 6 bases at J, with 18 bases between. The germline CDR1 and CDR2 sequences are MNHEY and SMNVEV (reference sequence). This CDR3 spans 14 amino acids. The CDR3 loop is CASRRQGLGGEQYF. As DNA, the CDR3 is TGTGCCAGCAGACGACAGGGCCTGGGGGGCGAGCAGTACTTC.

The CDR3 region is CASVTGGTGELFF. The CDR3 region has the DNA TGCGCCAGCGTGACAGGGGGGACCGGGGAGCTGTTTTTT. The V and J genes are TRBV10-2 and TRBJ2-2; the match to TRBD1 covers 9 bases. CDR3 length equals 13 residues. The germline gives CDR1 WSHSY, CDR2 SAAADI. Trimming took 8 bases from V and 5 from J; bases not matched to a gene: 3.

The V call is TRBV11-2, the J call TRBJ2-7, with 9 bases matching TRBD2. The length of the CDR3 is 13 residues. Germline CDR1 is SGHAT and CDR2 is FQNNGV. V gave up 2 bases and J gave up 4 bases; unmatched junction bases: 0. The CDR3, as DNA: TGTGCCAGCAGCTTACTAGCGGGATACGAGCAGTACTTC. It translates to CASSLLAGYEQYF.

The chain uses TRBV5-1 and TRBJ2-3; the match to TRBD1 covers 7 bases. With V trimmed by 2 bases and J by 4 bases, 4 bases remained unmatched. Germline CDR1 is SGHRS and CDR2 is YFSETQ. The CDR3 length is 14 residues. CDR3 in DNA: TGCGCCAGCAGCTTAAACAGGGGCCCAGATACGCAGTATTTT. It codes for CASSLNRGPDTQYF.

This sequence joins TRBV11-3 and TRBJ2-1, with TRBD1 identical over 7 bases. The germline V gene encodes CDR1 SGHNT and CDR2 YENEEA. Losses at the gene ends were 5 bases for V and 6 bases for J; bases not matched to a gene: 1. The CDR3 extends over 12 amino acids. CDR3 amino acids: CASSRDSNEQFF. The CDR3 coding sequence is TGTGCCAGCAGCCGGGACAGCAATGAGCAGTTCTTC.

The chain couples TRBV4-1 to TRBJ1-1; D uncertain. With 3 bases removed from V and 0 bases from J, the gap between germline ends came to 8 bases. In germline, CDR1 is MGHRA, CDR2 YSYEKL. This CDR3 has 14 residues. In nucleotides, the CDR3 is TGCGCCAGCAGCCAGCAGGAAATGAACACTGAAGCTTTCTTT. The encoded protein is CASSQQEMNTEAFF.

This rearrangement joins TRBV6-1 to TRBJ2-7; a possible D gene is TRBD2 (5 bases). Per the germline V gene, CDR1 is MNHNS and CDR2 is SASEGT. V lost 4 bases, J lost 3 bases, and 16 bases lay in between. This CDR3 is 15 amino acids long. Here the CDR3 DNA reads TGTGCCAGCAGTGGAGGGATGTTTGATGACTACGAGCAGTACGTC. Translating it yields CASSGGMFDDYEQYV.

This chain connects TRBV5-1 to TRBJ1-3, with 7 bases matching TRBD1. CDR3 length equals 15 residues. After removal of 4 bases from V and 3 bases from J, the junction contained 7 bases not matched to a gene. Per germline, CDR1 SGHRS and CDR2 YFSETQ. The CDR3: CASSRDSAYGNTIYF. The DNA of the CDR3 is TGCGCCAGCAGCCGGGACAGCGCATATGGAAACACCATATATTTT.